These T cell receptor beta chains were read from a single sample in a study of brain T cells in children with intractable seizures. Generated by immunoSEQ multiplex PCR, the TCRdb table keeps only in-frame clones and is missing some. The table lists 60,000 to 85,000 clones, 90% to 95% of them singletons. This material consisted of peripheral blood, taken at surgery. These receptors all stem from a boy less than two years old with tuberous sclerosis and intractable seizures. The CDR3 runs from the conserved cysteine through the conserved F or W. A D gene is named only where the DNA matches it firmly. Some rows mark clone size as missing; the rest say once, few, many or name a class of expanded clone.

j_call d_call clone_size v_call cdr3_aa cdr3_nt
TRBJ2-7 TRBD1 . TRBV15 CATSRDSGQAYEQYF TGTGCCACCAGCAGAGATTCTGGACAGGCCTACGAGCAGTACTTC
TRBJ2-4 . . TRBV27 CASSLSWNCLPPKGVTKNIQYF TGTGCCAGCAGTTTATCTTGGAACTGCCTTCCTCCAAAGGGGGTAACCAAAAACATTCAGTACTTC
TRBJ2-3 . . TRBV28 CASSFGLGPSTDTQYF TGTGCCAGCAGTTTTGGATTAGGGCCGAGCACAGATACGCAGTATTTT
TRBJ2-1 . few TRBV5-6 CASSFFGPVNEQFF TGTGCCAGCAGCTTCTTTGGACCAGTCAATGAGCAGTTCTTC
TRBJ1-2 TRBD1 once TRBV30 CAWSVAPGQGLANYGYTF TGTGCCTGGAGTGTGGCGCCGGGACAGGGTCTAGCTAACTATGGCTACACCTTC
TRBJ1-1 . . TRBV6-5 CASSWGLGKGQAFF TGTGCCAGCAGTTGGGGCCTGGGGAAGGGGCAAGCTTTCTTT
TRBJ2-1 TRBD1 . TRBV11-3 CASSLWTGINYNEQFF TGTGCCAGCAGCCTATGGACAGGTATAAACTACAATGAGCAGTTCTTC
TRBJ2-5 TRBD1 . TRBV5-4 CASSLAPRTGGQETQYF TGTGCCAGCAGCTTGGCCCCCCGGACAGGGGGTCAAGAGACCCAGTACTTC
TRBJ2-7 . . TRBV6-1 CASSEGRPYEQYF TGTGCCAGCAGTGAAGGGCGTCCCTACGAGCAGTACTTC
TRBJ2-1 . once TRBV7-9 CASSPPGGSSYNEQFF TGTGCCAGCAGCCCTCCCGGGGGCAGCTCCTACAATGAGCAGTTCTTC
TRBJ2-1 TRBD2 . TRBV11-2 CASSSTSGFTLYNEQFF TGTGCCAGCAGCTCGACTAGCGGGTTCACTCTATACAATGAGCAGTTCTTC
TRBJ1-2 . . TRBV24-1 CATSDSHYGYTF TGTGCCACCAGTGATTCCCACTATGGCTACACCTTC
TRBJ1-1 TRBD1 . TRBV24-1 CATSDGQGWAFF TGTGCCACCAGTGACGGACAGGGGTGGGCTTTCTTT
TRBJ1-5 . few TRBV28 CASRLRASGQPQHF TGTGCCAGCAGGCTAAGGGCGTCAGGTCAGCCCCAGCATTTT
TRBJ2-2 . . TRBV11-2 CASSFSPSEELFF TGTGCCAGCAGCTTTTCCCCGTCGGAGGAGCTGTTTTTT
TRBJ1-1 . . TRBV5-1 CASRGWGQVEAFF TGCGCCAGCAGGGGTTGGGGGCAAGTTGAAGCTTTCTTT
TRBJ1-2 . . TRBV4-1 CASSQGEGYTF TGCGCCAGCAGCCAAGGTGAAGGCTACACCTTC